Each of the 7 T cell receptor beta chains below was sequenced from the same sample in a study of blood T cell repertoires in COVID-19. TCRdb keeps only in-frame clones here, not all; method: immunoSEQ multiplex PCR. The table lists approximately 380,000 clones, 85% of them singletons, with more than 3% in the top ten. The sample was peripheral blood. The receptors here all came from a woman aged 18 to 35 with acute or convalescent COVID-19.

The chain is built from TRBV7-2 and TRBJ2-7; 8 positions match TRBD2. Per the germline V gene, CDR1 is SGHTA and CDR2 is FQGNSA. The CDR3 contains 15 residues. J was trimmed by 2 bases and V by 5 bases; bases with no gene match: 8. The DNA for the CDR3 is TGTGCCAGCAGCCTGCAGCGGGGGATGACCTACGAGCAGTACTTC. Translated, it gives CASSLQRGMTYEQYF. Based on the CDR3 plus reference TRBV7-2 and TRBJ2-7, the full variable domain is GAGVSQSPSNKVTEKGKDVELRCDPISGHTALYWYRQSLGQGLEFLIYFQGNSAPDKSGLPSDRFSAERTGGSVSTLTIQRTQQEDSAVYLCASSLQRGMTYEQYFGPGTRLTVT.

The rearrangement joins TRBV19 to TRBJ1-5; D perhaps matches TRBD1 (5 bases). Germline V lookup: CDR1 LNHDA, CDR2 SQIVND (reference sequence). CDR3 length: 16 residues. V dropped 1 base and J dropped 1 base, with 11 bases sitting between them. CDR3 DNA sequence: TGTGCCAGTAGTATAGGGGGCAGAGGAAGCAATCAGCCCCAGCATTTT. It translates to CASSIGGRGSNQPQHF.

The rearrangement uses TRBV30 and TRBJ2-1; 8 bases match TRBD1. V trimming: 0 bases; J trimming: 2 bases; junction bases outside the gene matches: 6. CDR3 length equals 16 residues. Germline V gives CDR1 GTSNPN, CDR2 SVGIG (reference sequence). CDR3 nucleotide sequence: TGTGCCTGGAGTGTTGGGAGGACAGGGCCCTACAATGAGCAGTTCTTC. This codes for CAWSVGRTGPYNEQFF.

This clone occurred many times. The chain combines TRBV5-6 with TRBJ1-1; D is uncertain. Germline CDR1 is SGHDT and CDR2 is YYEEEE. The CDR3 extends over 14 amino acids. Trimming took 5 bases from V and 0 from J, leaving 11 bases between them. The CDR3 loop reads CASSHARVNTEAFF. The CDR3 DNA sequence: TGTGCCAGCAGTCACGCTCGGGTGAACACTGAAGCTTTCTTT.

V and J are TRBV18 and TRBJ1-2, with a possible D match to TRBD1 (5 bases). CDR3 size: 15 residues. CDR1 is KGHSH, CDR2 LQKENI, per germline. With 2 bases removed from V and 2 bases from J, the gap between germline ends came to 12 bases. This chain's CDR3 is CASSPGAATNYGYTF. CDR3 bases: TGTGCCAGCTCACCAGGGGCAGCTACAAACTATGGCTACACCTTC.

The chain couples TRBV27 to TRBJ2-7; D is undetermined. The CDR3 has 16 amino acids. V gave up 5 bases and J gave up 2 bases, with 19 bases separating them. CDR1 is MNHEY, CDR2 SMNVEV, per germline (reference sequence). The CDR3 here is CASSEAWRDCAYEQYF. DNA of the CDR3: TGTGCCAGCAGTGAGGCGTGGCGTGACTGTGCCTACGAGCAGTACTTC.

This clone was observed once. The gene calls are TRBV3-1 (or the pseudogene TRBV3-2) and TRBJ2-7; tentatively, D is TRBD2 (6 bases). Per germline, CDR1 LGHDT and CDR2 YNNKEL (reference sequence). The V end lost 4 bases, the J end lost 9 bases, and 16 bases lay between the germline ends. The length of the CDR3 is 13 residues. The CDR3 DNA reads TGTGCCAGCAGCCCGAATGGCGCGGGGTTGCAGTACTTC. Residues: CASSPNGAGLQYF.